The 21 T cell receptor beta chains reported below all come from one sample, sequenced in a study of early T cells in non-severe SARS-CoV-2 infection. TCRdb passed the 5' RACE reads through MiXCR, listing each CDR3 protein once. The table shows more than 75,000 distinct CDR3 sequences, with about 15% occurring only once. The sample consisted of whole blood. Receptors were obtained from an adult who was a healthcare worker with PCR-confirmed SARS-CoV-2 infection or an uninfected control (not recorded which).

The table lists this clonotype with a few counts. The chain employs TRBV7-6 and TRBJ2-3; 7 bases line up with TRBD1. J was trimmed by 1 base and V by 5 bases; bases with no gene match: 6. Germline-derived CDR1 and CDR2 are SGHVS and FNYEAQ. This CDR3 spans 15 amino acids. The CDR3 spells CASSRGPSGTDTQYF. The CDR3 nucleotides are TGTGCCAGCAGCAGGGGGCCCTCTGGCACAGATACGCAGTATTTT.

The rearrangement uses TRBV11-2 and TRBJ1-6; D gene unclear. Trimming cost V 2 bases and J 7 bases, with 21 bases left between them. This CDR3 is 18 amino acids long. Per germline, CDR1 SGHAT and CDR2 FQNNGV. The CDR3 is CASSLRGLSPIRNSPLHF. For the CDR3, the DNA is TGTGCCAGCAGCTTAAGAGGCCTCTCCCCCATAAGGAATTCACCCCTCCACTTT.

V usage is TRBV6-2 or TRBV6-3 and J usage is TRBJ2-3; D is unresolved. Germline V gene data show CDR1 as MNHEY and CDR2 as SVGEGT. The CDR3 spans 14 residues. The ends were cut back, 8 bases at V and 2 bases at J, with 14 bases in the middle. The CDR3 DNA reads as TGTGCCAGCGCTCTAGAGACTCTCACAGATACGCAGTATTTT. As protein: CASALETLTDTQYF.

The V and J genes are TRBV12-3 or TRBV12-4 and TRBJ2-3; D unclear. Trimming took off 6 bases at V and 7 bases at J, with 8 bases between the two ends. The CDR3 consists of 11 residues. CDR3 amino acids: CASSHLHTQYF. CDR3 coding DNA: TGTGCCAGCAGCCACCTACATACGCAGTATTTT.

This chain links TRBV2 with TRBJ1-5, with TRBD1 matching 7 bases. V dropped 4 bases and J dropped 7; count of bases not matched to a gene: 4. The CDR3 runs to 13 residues. CDR1 SNHLY and CDR2 FYNNEI come from the germline V gene. The CDR3 region is CASSVGGGQPQHF. As DNA, the CDR3 is TGTGCCAGCAGTGTAGGGGGCGGACAGCCCCAGCATTTT.

V usage is TRBV24-1 and J usage is TRBJ1-1; no firm D call. CDR1 is KGHDR and CDR2 is SFDVKD in the germline V gene. The CDR3 runs to 13 residues. V was cut by 3 bases and J by 10 bases, with 14 bases left in between. Here the CDR3 reads CATSDVGRRGAFF. DNA for the CDR3: TGTGCCACCAGTGATGTTGGTCGTCGGGGAGCTTTCTTT.

The chain carries TRBV7-9 and TRBJ1-5; a possible D gene is TRBD1 (6 bases). The CDR3 is made up of 15 amino acids. The V gene lost 0 bases and the J gene lost 6 bases, with 12 bases spanning the gap. CDR1 and CDR2 (germline): SEHNR, FQNEAQ (reference sequence). This chain's CDR3 is CASSLAGAGSQPQHF. The CDR3 DNA reads TGTGCCAGCAGCTTAGCGGGGGCAGGGAGTCAGCCCCAGCATTTT.

The genes are TRBV10-3 and TRBJ2-7; D perhaps matches TRBD1 (6 bases). The CDR3 sequence is 15 residues long. Germline V gene lookup returns CDR1 ENHRY and CDR2 SYGVKD. The germline V and J ends were trimmed by 0 bases and 0 bases, with 9 bases remaining between them. As DNA, the CDR3 is TGTGCCATCAGTGAGTCTGGCAGGGGCTCCTACGAGCAGTACTTC. Its translation is CAISESGRGSYEQYF.

This clonotype was counted only a few times. The chain joins TRBV30 to TRBJ1-2; possibly TRBD1 for D (6 bases). Trimming cost V 0 bases and J 1 base, with 15 bases left between them. The CDR3 contains 16 residues. Germline CDR1 GTSNPN, CDR2 SVGIG (reference sequence). The CDR3 DNA reads TGTGCCTGGAGTGTACGTCAGGGGAAGTATAACTATGGCTACACCTTC. Its protein is CAWSVRQGKYNYGYTF.

As for this clonotype: A read error may explain this, as a much larger clone is one base away. The CDR3 ends on some other residue instead of the conserved phenylalanine or tryptophan, so this is likely a read error. The chain combines TRBV5-5 with TRBJ2-7, with 7 bases aligning to TRBD1. The junction had 9 bases not matched to a gene; V was cut back by 4 bases and J by 2 bases. The CDR3 has 15 amino acids. Germline lookup yields CDR1 SGHKS and CDR2 YYEKEE (reference sequence). DNA of the CDR3: TGTGCCAGCAGCCACCCGCTACAGGGGCCCTACGAGCAGTACTCC. As protein: CASSHPLQGPYEQYS.

This clonotype was picked up a small number of times. The J gene is TRBJ1-1, the V gene TRBV3-1, with a tentative D call TRBD1 (6 bases). Germline V gives CDR1 LGHDT, CDR2 YNNKEL (reference sequence). V was shortened by 0 bases and J by 7 bases, with 15 bases between the two germline ends. The CDR3 has 15 residues. This chain's CDR3 is CASSQDRMKDSEAFF. CDR3 coding DNA: TGTGCCAGCAGCCAAGATCGAATGAAGGACAGTGAAGCTTTCTTT. The entire variable domain, with the rest obtained from reference TRBV3-1 and TRBJ1-1, is as follows: DTAVSQTPKYLVTQMGNDKSIKCEQNLGHDTMYWYKQDSKKFLKIMFSYNNKELIINETVPNRFSPKSPDKAHLNLHINSLELGDSAVYFCASSQDRMKDSEAFFGQGTRLTVV.

The chain carries TRBV7-2 and TRBJ1-4; no clear D gene. From germline, CDR1 is SGHTA and CDR2 FQGNSA. There are 15 residues in the CDR3. V was trimmed by 4 bases and J by 0 bases, leaving 9 bases between them. The CDR3 region is CASSSYRATNEKLFF. The DNA of the CDR3 is TGTGCCAGCAGCTCCTACAGAGCAACTAATGAAAAACTGTTTTTT.

This clonotype was detected only a few times. The genes are TRBV10-2 and TRBJ2-7; no definite D call. The germline gives CDR1 WSHSY, CDR2 SAAADI. V lost 2 bases and J lost 3, with 2 bases in between. This CDR3 has 11 amino acids. CDR3 coding DNA: TGCGCCAGCAGTGAGAGCTACGAGCAGTACTTC. This gives the protein CASSESYEQYF.

At least ten counts were recorded for this clonotype. The chain combines TRBV7-8 with TRBJ2-3; D may match TRBD1 or TRBD2 (5 bases each). This CDR3 has 17 residues. V was cut by 3 bases and J by 2 bases, with 18 bases left in between. CDR1 SGHVS and CDR2 FQNEAQ come from the germline V gene. In nucleotides, the CDR3 is TGTGCCAGCAGCTTGGCCGAGGTGGGGGTGGTCACAGATACGCAGTATTTT. Amino acids: CASSLAEVGVVTDTQYF. Together with reference TRBV7-8 and TRBJ2-3, the CDR3 gives the full variable domain: GAGVSQSPRYKVAKRGQDVALRCDPISGHVSLFWYQQALGQGPEFLTYFQNEAQLDKSGLPSDRFFAERPEGSVSTLKIQRTQQEDSAVYLCASSLAEVGVVTDTQYFGPGTRLTVL.

This sequence joins TRBV9 and TRBJ2-3; 12 positions agree with TRBD2. The CDR3 runs 16 residues. Germline lookup yields CDR1 SGDLS and CDR2 YYNGEE. Trimming cost V 4 bases and J 2 bases; bases outside gene matches: 5. CDR3 amino acids: CASSNRTSGITDTQYF. CDR3 nucleotides: TGTGCCAGCAGCAACCGGACTAGCGGGATCACAGATACGCAGTATTTT.

In its sample, this clonotype was seen a few times. The gene calls are TRBV9 and TRBJ2-2; 9 bases match TRBD1. The CDR3 sequence is 14 residues long. The ends lost 5 bases at V and 7 bases at J; junction bases unmatched: 6. CDR1 is SGDLS and CDR2 is YYNGEE in the germline V gene. The CDR3 DNA reads as TGTGCCAGCAGTTTCGGGACAGGGTTCGGGGAGCTGTTTTTT. Translating it yields CASSFGTGFGELFF.

This clonotype was counted between two and nine times. This rearrangement joins TRBV5-1 to TRBJ1-2; a possible D gene is TRBD1 (5 bases). The V and J ends lost 2 bases and 8 bases respectively, with 13 bases between them. The germline gives CDR1 SGHRS, CDR2 YFSETQ. The CDR3 runs to 13 residues. CDR3 in amino acids: CASSLGRGGGYTF. CDR3 coding DNA: TGCGCCAGCAGCTTAGGAAGGGGAGGAGGCTACACCTTC.

This chain joins TRBV6-1 and TRBJ2-5; TRBD1 matches 7 bases. The CDR3 sequence is 16 residues long. V shed 6 bases, J shed 3 bases, and the junction held 13 bases outside the gene matches. Germline CDR1 and CDR2: MNHNS and SASEGT. The CDR3 here is CASSSGYRGNEETQYF. The CDR3 DNA reads as TGTGCCAGCAGCTCCGGCTACAGGGGAAACGAAGAGACCCAGTACTTC.

This clonotype has just a few counts. This chain connects TRBV6-6 to TRBJ1-6, with 9 bases lining up with TRBD1. The trim removed 6 bases at V and 10 bases at J, leaving 10 bases unmatched. CDR1 is MNHNY, CDR2 SVGAGI, per germline (reference sequence). This CDR3 contains 15 residues. DNA for the CDR3: TGTGCCAGCAGCCCCTTTGTCGGGACAGGGTCACCCCTCCACTTT. This sequence encodes CASSPFVGTGSPLHF.

This clonotype was counted ten times or more. Here the CDR3 DNA reads TGTGCCAGCAGCTTGGTGGGCCAGGCTCAAGAGACCCAGTACTTC. The encoded protein is CASSLVGQAQETQYF. The rearrangement uses TRBV11-2 and TRBJ2-5; no definite D call. CDR3 length: 15 amino acids. Germline assignment: CDR1 SGHAT and CDR2 FQNNGV. Trimming took 3 bases from V and 2 from J, leaving 13 bases between them.

This sequence joins TRBV18 and TRBJ2-7; 9 bases are a match to TRBD1. Per the germline V gene, CDR1 is KGHSH and CDR2 is LQKENI. J gave up 0 bases and V 3 bases, and 18 bases lay outside the gene matches. This CDR3 has 20 residues. In DNA form, the CDR3 reads TGTGCCAGCTCACCCCCGACCACAGGCCAGGGACAGGGAGGCTCCTACGAGCAGTACTTC. The encoded protein is CASSPPTTGQGQGGSYEQYF.